These T cell receptor beta chains were read from a single sample in a study of T cells after yellow fever vaccination. Each CDR3 protein gets one entry after TCRdb re-called the 5' RACE reads with MiXCR. Of hundreds of thousands of distinct CDR3 sequences in the sample, about a sixth are singletons; the top ten hold around a sixth. Sequenced material: PBMCs, taken 5 days after the first yellow fever vaccination. The receptor source for this set is a man aged 18-30 years who received the YFV17D yellow fever vaccine. The conserved cysteine and the conserved F or W are not part of the CDR3 here. Size is omitted from some rows. Given values are once, few, many or a class for expanded clones.

V gene	J gene	clone size	CDR3 protein
TRBV10-3	TRBJ1-1	few	AISNRGDTEAF
TRBV12-3/TRBV12-4	TRBJ2-7	.	ASSLASGDYEQY
TRBV18	TRBJ2-4	.	ASSTRQGGRNIQY
TRBV4-2	TRBJ2-7	few	ASKVGMGSYEQY
TRBV7-3	TRBJ2-1	few	ASSFAGGTYNEQF
TRBV27	TRBJ1-5	.	ASGSTSNQPQH
TRBV7-9	TRBJ1-1	few	ASSLLVRNTEAF
TRBV12-3/TRBV12-4	TRBJ2-1	many	ASRSRRALNEQF
TRBV7-9	TRBJ2-1	few	ASSSGDTEGNEQF
TRBV5-1	TRBJ2-6	many	ASSWAAAGANVLT
TRBV12-3/TRBV12-4	TRBJ1-1	few	ASSSDREAF
TRBV12-3/TRBV12-4	TRBJ1-5	few	ASSLPKTGGSWTNQPQH
TRBV12-3/TRBV12-4	TRBJ2-5	many	ASSHTTGTKTQY
TRBV5-1	TRBJ2-5	few	ASSSSTGDVETQY
TRBV20-1	TRBJ2-1	many	SASTPGSGNYNEQF
TRBV7-2	TRBJ1-6	.	ASSLWGAGSGIH
TRBV7-2	TRBJ1-1	.	ASSETGNTEAF
TRBV27	TRBJ1-6	.	ASSIGLNSPLH
TRBV4-1	TRBJ1-5	.	ASSQEDSINQPQH
TRBV5-1	TRBJ2-5	few	ASSSTLAEETQY
TRBV4-3	TRBJ2-3	few	ASSQAAAVTQY
TRBV20-1	TRBJ2-5	many	SASTGGSETQY
TRBV7-9	TRBJ2-1	few	ASRGEQGYNEQF
TRBV4-1	TRBJ1-2	few	ASSQAPGVYNYGYT
TRBV5-6	TRBJ2-5	few	ASSFPGEQETQY
TRBV4-3	TRBJ2-2	few	ASSRTSSGGELF
TRBV11-2	TRBJ2-1	.	ASSLRLAGGDEQF
TRBV20-1	TRBJ2-5	.	SATRQREQETQY
TRBV11-2	TRBJ1-2	.	ASSPWTGQVDGYT
TRBV27	TRBJ2-1	.	ASSFKPLTYNEQF
TRBV5-5	TRBJ1-2	.	ASSLAEGLNGYT
TRBV19	TRBJ1-5	.	ASTEGTYQPQH
TRBV28	TRBJ1-6	.	ASSLRDRVRGSPLH
TRBV7-6	TRBJ1-6	many	ASSLEQGSSPLH
TRBV2	TRBJ2-5	few	ASSDWGNQY
TRBV7-6	TRBJ1-3	many	ASSQVGFDSGNTIY
TRBV7-9	TRBJ1-3	few	ASSFGGDSPGNTIY
TRBV4-3	TRBJ2-3	.	ASSQGVSYTDTQY
TRBV4-1	TRBJ2-7	few	ASSQPGQGSSYEQY
TRBV12-3/TRBV12-4	TRBJ1-5	few	ASSYMGEILSNQPQH
TRBV27	TRBJ2-6	.	ASSLWGQGSGANVLT
TRBV7-2	TRBJ2-3	.	ASSFKTGPDTQY
TRBV6-2/TRBV6-3	TRBJ1-1	few	ASSYSDRAF
TRBV12-3/TRBV12-4	TRBJ2-2	few	ASSFILAGTGELF
TRBV2	TRBJ1-6	few	ASSDPRQGTNSPLH
TRBV4-1	TRBJ2-2	.	ASSLQRGENTGELF
TRBV5-4	TRBJ1-6	few	ASSFSGVGSPLH
TRBV18	TRBJ2-5	few	ASSPIPGTNQETQY
TRBV4-1	TRBJ1-1	.	ASSQAPGMNTEAF
TRBV12-3/TRBV12-4	TRBJ2-1	few	ASSPPATRGYNEQF
TRBV6-1	TRBJ2-2	.	ASRGTALGPNTGELF
TRBV24-1	TRBJ2-3	few	ATSDPAGTGMGTDTQY
TRBV30	TRBJ2-1	few	AWGGGNEQF
TRBV7-9	TRBJ1-5	.	ASGGQVNQPQH
TRBV9	TRBJ2-1	few	ASSVGQGYEQF
TRBV6-4	TRBJ2-1	few	ASSEEAGGNNEQF
TRBV4-1	TRBJ2-3	few	ASSHSDRGPGDTQY
TRBV10-2	TRBJ2-4	.	ASSEVYQAKNIQY